This entry describes one T cell receptor beta chain. Antigen specificity is unknown. TCRdb's copy holds only in-frame clones and misses some; the assay was immunoSEQ multiplex PCR. The profile shows 67,000 or so clones, roughly 89% of them singletons. This record belongs to a study of OX40 agonist ivuxolimab in advanced cancers. Study information: Prior therapy, whether anti-PD-1, anti-PD-L1 or anti-CTLA-4, was allowed, and 30% to 40% had some.

V was pared by 4 bases and J by 4 bases, with 8 bases between. CDR3 size: 12 residues. Germline V gene data show CDR1 as MNHNS and CDR2 as SASEGT. General study results and limits: Part of the nonresponder group also had normalized T-cell clonal expansion that was low.

The receptor was isolated from an adult with an advanced solid tumor such as melanoma, head and neck, liver or kidney cancer. The source was CD4+ or CD8+ T cells sorted from blood, collected in a trial of the OX40 agonist ivuxolimab. V is TRBV6-1 and J is TRBJ2-7, with D unresolved. Here the CDR3 DNA reads TGTGCCAGCAGTGCCAACCTTTACGAGCAGTACTTC. Translation: CASSANLYEQYF.